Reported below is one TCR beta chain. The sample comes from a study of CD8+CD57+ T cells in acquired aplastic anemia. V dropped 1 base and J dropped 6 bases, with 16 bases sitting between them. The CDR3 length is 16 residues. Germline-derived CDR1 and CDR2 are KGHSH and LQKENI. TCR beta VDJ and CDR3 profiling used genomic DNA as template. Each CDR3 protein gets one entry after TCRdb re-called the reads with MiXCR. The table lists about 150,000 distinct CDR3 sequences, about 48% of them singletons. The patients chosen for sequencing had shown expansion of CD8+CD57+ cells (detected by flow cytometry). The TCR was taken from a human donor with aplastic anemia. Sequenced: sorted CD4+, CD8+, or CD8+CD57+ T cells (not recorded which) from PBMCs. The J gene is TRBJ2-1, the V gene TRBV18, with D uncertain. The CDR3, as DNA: TGTGCCAGCTCACCACTTTCAGCATCTGATCGCAATGAGCAGTTCTTC. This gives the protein CASSPLSASDRNEQFF.